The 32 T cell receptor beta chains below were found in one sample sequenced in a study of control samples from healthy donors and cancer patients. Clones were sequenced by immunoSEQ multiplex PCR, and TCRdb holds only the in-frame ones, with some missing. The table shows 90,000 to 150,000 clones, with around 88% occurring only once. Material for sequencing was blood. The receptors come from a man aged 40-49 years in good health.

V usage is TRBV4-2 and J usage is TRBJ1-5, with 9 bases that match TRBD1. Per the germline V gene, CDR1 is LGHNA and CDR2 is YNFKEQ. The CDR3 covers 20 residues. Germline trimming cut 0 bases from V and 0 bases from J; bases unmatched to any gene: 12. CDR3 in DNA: TGTGCCAGCAGCCAAGATCGAAGGGACAGGGACTACGATAGCAATCAGCCCCAGCATTTT. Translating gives CASSQDRRDRDYDSNQPQHF.

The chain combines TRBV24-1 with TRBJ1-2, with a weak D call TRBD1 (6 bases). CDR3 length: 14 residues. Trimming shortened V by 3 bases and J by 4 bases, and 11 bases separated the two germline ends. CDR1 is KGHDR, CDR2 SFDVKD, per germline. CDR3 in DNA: TGTGCCACCAGTGATCCAGGGGATGGCTATGGCTACACCTTC. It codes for CATSDPGDGYGYTF.

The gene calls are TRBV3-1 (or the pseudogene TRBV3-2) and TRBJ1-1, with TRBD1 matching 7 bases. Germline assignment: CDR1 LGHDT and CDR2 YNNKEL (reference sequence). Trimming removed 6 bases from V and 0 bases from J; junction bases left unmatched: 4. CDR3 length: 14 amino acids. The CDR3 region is CASRHDRVNTEAFF. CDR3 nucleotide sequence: TGTGCCAGCAGACATGACAGGGTGAACACTGAAGCTTTCTTT.

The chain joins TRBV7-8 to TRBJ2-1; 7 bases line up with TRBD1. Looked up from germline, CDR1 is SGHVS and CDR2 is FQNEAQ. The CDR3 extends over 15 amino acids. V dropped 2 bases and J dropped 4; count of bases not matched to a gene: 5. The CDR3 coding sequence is TGTGCCAGCAGCTTAACGACAGGGCTTTACAATGAGCAGTTCTTC. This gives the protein CASSLTTGLYNEQFF. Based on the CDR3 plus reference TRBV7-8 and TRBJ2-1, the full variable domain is GAGVSQSPRYKVAKRGQDVALRCDPISGHVSLFWYQQALGQGPEFLTYFQNEAQLDKSGLPSDRFFAERPEGSVSTLKIQRTQQEDSAVYLCASSLTTGLYNEQFFGPGTRLTVL.

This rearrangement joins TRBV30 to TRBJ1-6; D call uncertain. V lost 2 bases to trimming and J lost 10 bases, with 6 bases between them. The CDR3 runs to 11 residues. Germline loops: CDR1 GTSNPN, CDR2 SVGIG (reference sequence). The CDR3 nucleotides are TGTGCCTGGAGTTTAGAGTCACCCCTCCACTTT. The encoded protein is CAWSLESPLHF.

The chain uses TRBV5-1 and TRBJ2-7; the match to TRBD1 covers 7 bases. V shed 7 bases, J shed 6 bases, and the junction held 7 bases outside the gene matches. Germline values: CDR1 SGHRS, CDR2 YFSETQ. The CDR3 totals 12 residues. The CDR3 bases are TGCGCCAGCTCCCGCAGGGGGAGCGAGCAGTACTTC. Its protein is CASSRRGSEQYF. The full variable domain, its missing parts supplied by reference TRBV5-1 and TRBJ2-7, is KAGVTQTPRYLIKTRGQQVTLSCSPISGHRSVSWYQQTPGQGLQFLFEYFSETQRNKGNFPGRFSGRQFSNSRSEMNVSTLELGDSALYLCASSRRGSEQYFGPGTRLTVT.

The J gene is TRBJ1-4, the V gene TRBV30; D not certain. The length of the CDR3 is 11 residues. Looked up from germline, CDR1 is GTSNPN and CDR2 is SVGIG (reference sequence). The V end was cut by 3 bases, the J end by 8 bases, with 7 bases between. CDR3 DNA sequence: TGTGCCTGGAGCCACCGGGAAAAACTGTTTTTT. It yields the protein CAWSHREKLFF. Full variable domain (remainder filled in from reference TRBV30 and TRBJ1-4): SQTIHQWPATLVQPVGSPLSLECTVEGTSNPNLYWYRQAAGRGLQLLFYSVGIGQISSEVPQNLSASRPQDRQFILSSKKLLLSDSGFYLCAWSHREKLFFGSGTQLSVL.

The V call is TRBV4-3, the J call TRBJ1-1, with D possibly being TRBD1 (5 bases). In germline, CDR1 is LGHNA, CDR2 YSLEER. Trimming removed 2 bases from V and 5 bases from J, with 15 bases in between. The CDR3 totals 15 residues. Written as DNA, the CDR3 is TGCGCCAGCAGCCAATCGACAGCAGTGGTTACTGAAGCTTTCTTT. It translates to CASSQSTAVVTEAFF.

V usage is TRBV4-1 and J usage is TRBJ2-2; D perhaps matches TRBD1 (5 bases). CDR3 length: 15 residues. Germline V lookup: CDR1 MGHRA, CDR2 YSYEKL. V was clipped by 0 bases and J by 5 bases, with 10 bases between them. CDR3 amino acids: CASSQEQGRTGELFF. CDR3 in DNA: TGCGCCAGCAGCCAAGAGCAGGGAAGGACCGGGGAGCTGTTTTTT.

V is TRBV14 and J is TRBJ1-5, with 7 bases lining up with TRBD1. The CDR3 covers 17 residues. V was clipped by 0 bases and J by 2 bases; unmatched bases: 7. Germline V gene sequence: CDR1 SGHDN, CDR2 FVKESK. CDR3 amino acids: CASSQEGTGVGNQPQHF. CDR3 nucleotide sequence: TGTGCCAGCAGCCAAGAAGGAACAGGGGTCGGCAATCAGCCCCAGCATTTT.

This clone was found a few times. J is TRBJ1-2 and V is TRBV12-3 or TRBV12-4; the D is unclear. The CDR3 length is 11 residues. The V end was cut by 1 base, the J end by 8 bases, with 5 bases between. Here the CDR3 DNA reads TGTGCCAGCAGTTTAGTTAAGGGCTACACCTTC. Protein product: CASSLVKGYTF.

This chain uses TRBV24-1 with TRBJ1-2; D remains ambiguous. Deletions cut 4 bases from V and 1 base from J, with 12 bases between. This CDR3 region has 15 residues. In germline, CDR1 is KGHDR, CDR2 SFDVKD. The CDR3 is CATSEPIDGNYGYTF. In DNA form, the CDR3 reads TGTGCCACCAGTGAGCCAATCGACGGTAACTATGGCTACACCTTC.

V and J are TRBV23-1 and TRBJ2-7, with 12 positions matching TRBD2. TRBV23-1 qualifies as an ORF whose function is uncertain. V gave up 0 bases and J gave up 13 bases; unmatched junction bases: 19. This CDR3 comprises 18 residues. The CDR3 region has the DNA TGCGCCAGCAGTCAATCGCTGCTAGCGGGGGGGAATCCTACGAGCAGATACTTC. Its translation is CASSQSLLAGGNPTSRYF.

The CDR3 loop reads CASSLGGTYGYTF. The CDR3 DNA is TGTGCCAGCAGTTTAGGAGGGACGTATGGCTACACCTTC. The rearrangement uses TRBV28 and TRBJ1-2, with D maybe TRBD1 (5 bases). V gave up 2 bases and J gave up 5 bases, with 9 bases separating them. The CDR3 is 13 amino acids. Looked up from germline, CDR1 is MDHEN and CDR2 is SYDVKM.

The chain's CDR3 is CASNLPGQGYEQYF. The CDR3 nucleotides read TGTGCCAGCAACCTCCCGGGACAGGGGTACGAGCAGTACTTC. This rearrangement joins TRBV6-1 to TRBJ2-7; TRBD1 aligns across 10 bases. Trimming took 7 bases from V and 4 from J; bases not matched to a gene: 7. From germline, CDR1 is MNHNS and CDR2 SASEGT. The CDR3 runs 14 residues.

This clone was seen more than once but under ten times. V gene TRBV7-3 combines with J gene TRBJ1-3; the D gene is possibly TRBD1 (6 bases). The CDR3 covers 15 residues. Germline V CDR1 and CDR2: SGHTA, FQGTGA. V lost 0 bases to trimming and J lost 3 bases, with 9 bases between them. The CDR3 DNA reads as TGTGCCAGCAGCTTAACAGGGGGTGATGGAAACACCATATATTTT. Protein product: CASSLTGGDGNTIYF.

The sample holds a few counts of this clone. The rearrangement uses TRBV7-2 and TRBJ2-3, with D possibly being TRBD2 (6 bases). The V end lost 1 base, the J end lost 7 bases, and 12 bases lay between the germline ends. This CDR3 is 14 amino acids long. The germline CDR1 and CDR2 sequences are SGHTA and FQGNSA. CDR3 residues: CASSLGLAWNTQYF. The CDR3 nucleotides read TGTGCCAGCAGCTTAGGGCTAGCGTGGAATACGCAGTATTTT.

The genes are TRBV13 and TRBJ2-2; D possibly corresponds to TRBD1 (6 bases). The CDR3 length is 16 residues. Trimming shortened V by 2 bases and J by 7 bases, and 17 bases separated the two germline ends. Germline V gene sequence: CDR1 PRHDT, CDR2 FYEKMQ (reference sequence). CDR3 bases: TGTGCCAGCAGCTTACTTCTCTGGGGGCCTGGCGGGGAGCTGTTTTTT. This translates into CASSLLLWGPGGELFF.

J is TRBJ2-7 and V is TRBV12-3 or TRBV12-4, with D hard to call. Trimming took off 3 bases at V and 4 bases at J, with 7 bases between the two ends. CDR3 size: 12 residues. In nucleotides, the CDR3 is TGTGCCAGCAGTTTTGGGCAGTACGAGCAGTACTTC. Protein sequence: CASSFGQYEQYF.

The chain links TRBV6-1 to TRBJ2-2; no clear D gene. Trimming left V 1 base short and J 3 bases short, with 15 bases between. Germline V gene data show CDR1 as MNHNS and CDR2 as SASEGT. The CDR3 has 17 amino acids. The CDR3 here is CASSEVSLAVYTGELFF. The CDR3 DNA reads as TGTGCCAGCAGTGAAGTCTCCTTGGCAGTATACACCGGGGAGCTGTTTTTT.

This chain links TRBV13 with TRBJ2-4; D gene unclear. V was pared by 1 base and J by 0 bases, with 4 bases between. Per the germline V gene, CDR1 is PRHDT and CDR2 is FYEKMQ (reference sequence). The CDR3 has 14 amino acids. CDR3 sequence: CASSLVLAKNIQYF. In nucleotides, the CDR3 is TGTGCCAGCAGCTTAGTTTTAGCCAAAAACATTCAGTACTTC.

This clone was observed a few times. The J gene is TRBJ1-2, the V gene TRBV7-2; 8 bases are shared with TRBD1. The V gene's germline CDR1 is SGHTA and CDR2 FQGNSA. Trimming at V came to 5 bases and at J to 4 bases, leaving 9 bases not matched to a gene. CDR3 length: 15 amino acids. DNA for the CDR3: TGTGCCAGCAGCACGGGACAGGTACTAGGCTATGGCTACACCTTC. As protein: CASSTGQVLGYGYTF. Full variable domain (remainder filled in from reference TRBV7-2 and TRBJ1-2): GAGVSQSPSNKVTEKGKDVELRCDPISGHTALYWYRQSLGQGLEFLIYFQGNSAPDKSGLPSDRFSAERTGGSVSTLTIQRTQQEDSAVYLCASSTGQVLGYGYTFGSGTRLTVV.

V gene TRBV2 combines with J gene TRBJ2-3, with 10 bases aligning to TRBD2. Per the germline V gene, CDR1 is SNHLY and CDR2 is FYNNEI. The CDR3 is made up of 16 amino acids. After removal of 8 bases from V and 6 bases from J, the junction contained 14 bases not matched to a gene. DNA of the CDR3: TGTGCCAGCGTTCCGGCCCCAGCGGGGGGGCCGGATACGCAGTATTTT. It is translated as CASVPAPAGGPDTQYF.

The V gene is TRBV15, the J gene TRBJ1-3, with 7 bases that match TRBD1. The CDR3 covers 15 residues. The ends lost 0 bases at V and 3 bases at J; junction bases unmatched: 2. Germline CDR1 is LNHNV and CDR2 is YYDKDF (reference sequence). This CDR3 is CATSRDAGGGNTIYF. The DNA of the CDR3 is TGTGCCACCAGCAGAGATGCAGGGGGTGGAAACACCATATATTTT. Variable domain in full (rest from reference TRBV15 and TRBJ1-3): DAMVIQNPRYQVTQFGKPVTLSCSQTLNHNVMYWYQQKSSQAPKLLFHYYDKDFNNEADTPDNFQSRRPNTSFCFLDIRSPGLGDTAMYLCATSRDAGGGNTIYFGEGSWLTVV.

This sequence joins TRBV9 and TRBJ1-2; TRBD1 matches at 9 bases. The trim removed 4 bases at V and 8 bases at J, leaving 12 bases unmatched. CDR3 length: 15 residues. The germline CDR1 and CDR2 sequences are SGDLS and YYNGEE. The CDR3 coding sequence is TGTGCCAGCAGCCCGAGCTGGGACAGGGCTAGCGGCTACACCTTC. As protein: CASSPSWDRASGYTF.

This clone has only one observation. The CDR3 protein is CASSVTSGGLSSGQYF. In DNA form, the CDR3 reads TGTGCCAGCAGTGTGACTAGCGGGGGGCTAAGTTCGGGGCAGTACTTC. The chain uses TRBV2 and TRBJ2-7, with 13 bases aligning to TRBD2. V trimming: 4 bases; J trimming: 9 bases; junction bases outside the gene matches: 12. This CDR3 region has 16 residues. In germline, CDR1 is SNHLY, CDR2 FYNNEI.

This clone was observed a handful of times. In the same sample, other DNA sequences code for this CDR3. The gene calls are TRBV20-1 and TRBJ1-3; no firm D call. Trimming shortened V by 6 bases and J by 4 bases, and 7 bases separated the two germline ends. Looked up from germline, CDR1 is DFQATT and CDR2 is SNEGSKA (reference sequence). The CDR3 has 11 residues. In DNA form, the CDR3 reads TGCAGTGCGCGGACCGGAAACACCATATATTTT. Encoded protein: CSARTGNTIYF.

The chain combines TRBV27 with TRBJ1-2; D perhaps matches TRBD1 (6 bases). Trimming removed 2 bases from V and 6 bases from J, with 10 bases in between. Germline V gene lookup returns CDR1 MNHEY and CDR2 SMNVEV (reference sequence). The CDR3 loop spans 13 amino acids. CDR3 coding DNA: TGTGCCAGCAGTTTAGGGGGGGCCAATGGCTACACCTTC. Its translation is CASSLGGANGYTF.

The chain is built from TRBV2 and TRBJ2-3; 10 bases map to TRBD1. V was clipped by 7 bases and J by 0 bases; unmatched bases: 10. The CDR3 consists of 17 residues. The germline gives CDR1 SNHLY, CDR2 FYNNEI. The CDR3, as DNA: TGTGCCAGCAATTCTAAAGGGACAGGGGTGAGCACAGATACGCAGTATTTT. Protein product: CASNSKGTGVSTDTQYF.

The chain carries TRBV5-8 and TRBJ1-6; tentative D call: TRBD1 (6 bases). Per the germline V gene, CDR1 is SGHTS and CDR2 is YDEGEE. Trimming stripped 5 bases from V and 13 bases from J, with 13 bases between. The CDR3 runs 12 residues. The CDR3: CASRLNREPLHF. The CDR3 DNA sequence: TGTGCCAGCAGACTGAACAGGGAGCCCCTCCACTTT. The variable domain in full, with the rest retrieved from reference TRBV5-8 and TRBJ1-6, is EAGVTQSPTHLIKTRGQQATLRCSPISGHTSVYWYQQALGLGLQFLLWYDEGEERNRGNFPPRFSGRQFPNYSSELNVNALELEDSALYLCASRLNREPLHFGNGTRLTVT.

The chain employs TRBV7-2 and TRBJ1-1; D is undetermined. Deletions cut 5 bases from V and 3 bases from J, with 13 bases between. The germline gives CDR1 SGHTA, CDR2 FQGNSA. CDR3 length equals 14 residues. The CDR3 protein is CASSQSLKYTEAFF. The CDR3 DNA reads TGTGCCAGCAGCCAATCATTGAAGTACACTGAAGCTTTCTTT.

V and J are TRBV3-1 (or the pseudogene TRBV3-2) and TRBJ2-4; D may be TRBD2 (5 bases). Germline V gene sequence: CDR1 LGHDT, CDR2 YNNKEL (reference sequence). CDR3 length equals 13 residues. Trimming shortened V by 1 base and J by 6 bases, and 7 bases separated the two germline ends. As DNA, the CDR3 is TGTGCCAGCAGCCAAGCGGGGATAAACATTCAGTACTTC. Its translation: CASSQAGINIQYF.